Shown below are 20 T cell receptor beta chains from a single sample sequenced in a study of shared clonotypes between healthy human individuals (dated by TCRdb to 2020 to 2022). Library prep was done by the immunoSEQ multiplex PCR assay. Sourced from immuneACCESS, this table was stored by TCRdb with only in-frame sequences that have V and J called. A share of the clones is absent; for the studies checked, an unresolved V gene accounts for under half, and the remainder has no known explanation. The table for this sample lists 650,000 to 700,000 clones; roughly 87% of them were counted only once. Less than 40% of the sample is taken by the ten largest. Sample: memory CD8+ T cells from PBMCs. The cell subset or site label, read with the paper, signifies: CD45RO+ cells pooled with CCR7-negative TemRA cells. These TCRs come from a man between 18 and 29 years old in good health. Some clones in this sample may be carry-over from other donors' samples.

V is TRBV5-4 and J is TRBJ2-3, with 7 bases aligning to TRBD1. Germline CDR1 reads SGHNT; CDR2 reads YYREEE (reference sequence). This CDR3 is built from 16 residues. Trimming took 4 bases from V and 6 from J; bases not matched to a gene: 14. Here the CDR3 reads CASSPSLRQGQDTQYF. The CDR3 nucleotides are TGTGCCAGCAGCCCCTCTTTGAGACAGGGCCAGGATACGCAGTATTTT.

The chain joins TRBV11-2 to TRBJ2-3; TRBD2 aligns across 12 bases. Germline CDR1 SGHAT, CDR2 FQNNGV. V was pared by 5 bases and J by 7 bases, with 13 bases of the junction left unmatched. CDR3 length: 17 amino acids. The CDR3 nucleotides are TGTGCCAGCAGCCCAATGTGGACTAGCGGGGTCATGTATACGCAGTATTTT. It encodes CASSPMWTSGVMYTQYF.

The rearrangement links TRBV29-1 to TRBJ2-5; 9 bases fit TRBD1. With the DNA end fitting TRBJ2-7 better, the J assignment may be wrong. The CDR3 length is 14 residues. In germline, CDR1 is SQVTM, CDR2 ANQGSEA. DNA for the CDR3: TGCAGCGTTGTTACGGGACAGGGAACCTACGAGCAGTACTTC. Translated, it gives CSVVTGQGTYEQYF.

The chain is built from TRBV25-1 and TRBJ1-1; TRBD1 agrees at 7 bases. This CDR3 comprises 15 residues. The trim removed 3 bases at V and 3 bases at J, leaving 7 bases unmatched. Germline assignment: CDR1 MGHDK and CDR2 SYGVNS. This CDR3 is CASSDPGRGHTEAFF. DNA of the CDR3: TGTGCCAGCAGTGACCCCGGGAGGGGGCACACTGAAGCTTTCTTT.

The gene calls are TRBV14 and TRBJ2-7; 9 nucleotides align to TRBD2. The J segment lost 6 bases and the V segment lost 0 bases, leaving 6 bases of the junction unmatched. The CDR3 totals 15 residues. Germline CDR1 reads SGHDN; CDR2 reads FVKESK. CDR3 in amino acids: CASSQEIAGVLEQYF. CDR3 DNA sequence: TGTGCCAGCAGCCAAGAGATAGCGGGAGTGCTCGAGCAGTACTTC.

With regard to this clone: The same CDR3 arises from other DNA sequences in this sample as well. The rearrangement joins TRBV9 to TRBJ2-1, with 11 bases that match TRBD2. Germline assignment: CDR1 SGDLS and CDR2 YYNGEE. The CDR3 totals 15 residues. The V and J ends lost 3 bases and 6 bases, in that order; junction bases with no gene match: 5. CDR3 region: CASSALSGRANEQFF. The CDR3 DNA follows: TGTGCCAGCAGCGCACTTAGCGGGAGGGCCAATGAGCAGTTCTTC. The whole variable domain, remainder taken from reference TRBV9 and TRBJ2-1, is DSGVTQTPKHLITATGQRVTLRCSPRSGDLSVYWYQQSLDQGLQFLIQYYNGEERAKGNILERFSAQQFPDLHSELNLSSLELGDSALYFCASSALSGRANEQFFGPGTRLTVL.

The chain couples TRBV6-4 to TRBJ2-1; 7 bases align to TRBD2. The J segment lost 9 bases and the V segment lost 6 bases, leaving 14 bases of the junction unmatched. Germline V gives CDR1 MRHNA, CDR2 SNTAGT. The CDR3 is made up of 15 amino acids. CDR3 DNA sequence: TGTGCCAGCAGCGCCTCGGGACTAAGTGCCAGTGAGCAGTTCTTC. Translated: CASSASGLSASEQFF.

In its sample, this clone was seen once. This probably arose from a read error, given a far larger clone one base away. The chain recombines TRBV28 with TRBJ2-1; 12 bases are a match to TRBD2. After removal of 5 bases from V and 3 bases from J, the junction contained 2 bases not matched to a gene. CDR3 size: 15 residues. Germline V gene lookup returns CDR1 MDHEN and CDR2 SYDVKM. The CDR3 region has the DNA TGTGCCAGCAGTGAGACTAGCGGGAGCTACAATGAGCAGTTCTTC. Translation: CASSETSGSYNEQFF. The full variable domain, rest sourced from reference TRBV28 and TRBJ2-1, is DVKVTQSSRYLVKRTGEKVFLECVQDMDHENMFWYRQDPGLGLRLIYFSYDVKMKEKGDIPEGYSVSREKKERFSLILESASTNQTSMYLCASSETSGSYNEQFFGPGTRLTVL.

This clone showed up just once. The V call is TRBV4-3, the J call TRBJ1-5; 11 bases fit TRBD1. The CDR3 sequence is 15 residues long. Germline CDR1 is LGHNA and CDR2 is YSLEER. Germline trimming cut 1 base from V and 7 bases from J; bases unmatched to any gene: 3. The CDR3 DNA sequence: TGCGCCAGCAGCCAAGGGACAGGGGGCATACAGCCCCAGCATTTT. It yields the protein CASSQGTGGIQPQHF.

The CDR3 DNA follows: TGTGCCAGCAGTTTTAACTTCTTCTACGAGCAGTACTTC. This encodes CASSFNFFYEQYF. The chain uses TRBV6-6 and TRBJ2-7; D not certain. This CDR3 spans 13 amino acids. Germline V gene sequence: CDR1 MNHNY, CDR2 SVGAGI (reference sequence). V gave up 4 bases and J gave up 3 bases, with 10 bases separating them.

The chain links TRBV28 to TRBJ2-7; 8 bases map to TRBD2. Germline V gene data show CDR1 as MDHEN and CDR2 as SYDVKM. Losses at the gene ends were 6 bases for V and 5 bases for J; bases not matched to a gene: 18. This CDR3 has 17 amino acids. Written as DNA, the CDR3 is TGTGCCAGCAGCGTCGGGACTAGTAGTCTGAGGGGCCACGAGCAGTACTTC. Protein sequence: CASSVGTSSLRGHEQYF.

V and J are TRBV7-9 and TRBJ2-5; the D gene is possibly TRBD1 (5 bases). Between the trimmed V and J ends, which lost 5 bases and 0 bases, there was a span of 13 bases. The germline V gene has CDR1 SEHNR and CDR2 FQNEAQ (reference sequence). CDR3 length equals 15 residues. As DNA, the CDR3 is TGTGCCAGCAGCCAACAGGTACAGTACCAAGAGACCCAGTACTTC. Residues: CASSQQVQYQETQYF.

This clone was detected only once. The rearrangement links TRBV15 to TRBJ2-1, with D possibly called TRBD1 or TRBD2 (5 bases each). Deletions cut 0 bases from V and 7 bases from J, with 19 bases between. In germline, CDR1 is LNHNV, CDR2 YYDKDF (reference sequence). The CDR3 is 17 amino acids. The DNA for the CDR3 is TGTGCCACCAGCAGAGAGGTTCAGGTTCTGGGGGAGAATGAGCAGTTCTTC. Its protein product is CATSREVQVLGENEQFF.

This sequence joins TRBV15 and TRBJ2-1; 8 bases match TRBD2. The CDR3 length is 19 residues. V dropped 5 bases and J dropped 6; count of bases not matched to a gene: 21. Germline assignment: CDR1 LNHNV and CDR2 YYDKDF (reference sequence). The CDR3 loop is CATSFDIEIAGTSRNEQFF. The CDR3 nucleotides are TGTGCCACCAGCTTCGATATCGAAATCGCCGGGACTAGTCGCAATGAGCAGTTCTTC.

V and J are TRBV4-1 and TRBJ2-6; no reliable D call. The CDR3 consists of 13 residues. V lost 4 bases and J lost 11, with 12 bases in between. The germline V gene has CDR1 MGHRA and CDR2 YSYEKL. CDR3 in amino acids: CASSPSRVDVLTF. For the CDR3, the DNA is TGCGCCAGCAGCCCTTCCCGGGTTGACGTCCTGACTTTC.

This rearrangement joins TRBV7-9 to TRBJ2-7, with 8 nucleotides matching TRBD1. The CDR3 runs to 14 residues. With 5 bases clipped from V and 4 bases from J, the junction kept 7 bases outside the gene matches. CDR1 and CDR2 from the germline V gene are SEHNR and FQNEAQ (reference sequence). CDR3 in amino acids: CASSQRTGWYEQYF. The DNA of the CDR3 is TGTGCCAGCAGCCAGCGGACAGGGTGGTACGAGCAGTACTTC.

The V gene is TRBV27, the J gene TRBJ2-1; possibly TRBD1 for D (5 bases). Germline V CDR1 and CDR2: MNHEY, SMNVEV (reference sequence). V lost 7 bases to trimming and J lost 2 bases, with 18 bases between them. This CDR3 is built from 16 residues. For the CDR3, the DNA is TGTGCCAGCACGCCCGCGGCAGGGAATACCTACAATGAGCAGTTCTTC. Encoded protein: CASTPAAGNTYNEQFF.

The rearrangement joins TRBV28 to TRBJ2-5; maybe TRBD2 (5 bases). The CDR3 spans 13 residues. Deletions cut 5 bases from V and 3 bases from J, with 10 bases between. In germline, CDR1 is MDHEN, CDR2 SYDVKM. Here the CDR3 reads CASSPLREETQYF. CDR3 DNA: TGTGCCAGCAGTCCGTTGCGGGAAGAGACCCAGTACTTC.

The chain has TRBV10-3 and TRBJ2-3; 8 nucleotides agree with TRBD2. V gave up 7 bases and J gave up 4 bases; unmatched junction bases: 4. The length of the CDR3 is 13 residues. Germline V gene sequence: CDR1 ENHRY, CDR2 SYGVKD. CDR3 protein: CAITAGGADTQYF. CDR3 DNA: TGTGCCATCACCGCCGGGGGGGCAGATACGCAGTATTTT.

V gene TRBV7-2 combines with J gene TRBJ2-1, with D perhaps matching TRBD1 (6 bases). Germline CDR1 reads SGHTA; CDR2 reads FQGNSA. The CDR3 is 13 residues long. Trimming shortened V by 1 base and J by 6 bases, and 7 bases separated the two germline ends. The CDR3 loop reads CASSLGGGNEQFF. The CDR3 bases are TGTGCCAGCAGCTTAGGAGGGGGCAATGAGCAGTTCTTC.